The rows below give T cell receptor beta chains drawn from one sample of a study of early T cells in non-severe SARS-CoV-2 infection. TCRdb reprocessed the 5' RACE reads via MiXCR and lists one record per CDR3 protein. The sample has just under 65,000 distinct CDR3 sequences; approximately 10% are singletons. Sequences were derived from whole blood, sampled at baseline. These receptors came from an adult who was a healthcare worker with PCR-confirmed SARS-CoV-2 infection or an uninfected control (not recorded which). Both conserved end residues are part of each CDR3. The order of the fields is CDR3 DNA, CDR3 protein, J gene, D gene, V gene, clone size, CDR3 length. A D gene is named only where the DNA matches it firmly. A row's size may be missing; if present it is once, few, many or a size class.

TGTGCCAGCACCCCAGTGGGGGCAGGGACGAACACTGAAGCTTTCTTT | CASTPVGAGTNTEAFF | TRBJ1-1 | - | TRBV27 | many | 16
TGTGCCAGCAGCTTAGATGGGACTGAAGCTTTCTTT | CASSLDGTEAFF | TRBJ1-1 | - | TRBV7-8 | many | 12
TGCAGCGTTGCACTTCCGGGACAGAACACCGGGGAGCTGTTTTTT | CSVALPGQNTGELFF | TRBJ2-2 | - | TRBV29-1 | - | 15
TGTGCCAGCAGCTATAAGGGGGACTACACCTTC | CASSYKGDYTF | TRBJ1-2 | - | TRBV7-9 | - | 11
TGTGCTAGCAGCTCCCAACAGGGGCGATACACAGATACGCAGTATTTT | CASSSQQGRYTDTQYF | TRBJ2-3 | TRBD1 | TRBV7-7 | many | 16
TGCAGCGTTGCCGGAGGAGCTTATGAAAAACTGTTTTTT | CSVAGGAYEKLFF | TRBJ1-4 | - | TRBV29-1 | few | 13
TGTGCCAGCAGTGGGGAGACAGGGGCTGGGGCCAACGTCCTGACTTTC | CASSGETGAGANVLTF | TRBJ2-6 | TRBD1 | TRBV2 | few | 16
TGTGCCAGCAGCCCCGGGACTAGTAATTACAATGAGCAGTTCTTC | CASSPGTSNYNEQFF | TRBJ2-1 | TRBD2 | TRBV5-5 | few | 15
TGTGCCAGCAGAACGGGGGATACGCAGTATTTT | CASRTGDTQYF | TRBJ2-3 | - | TRBV6-5 | few | 11
TGCGCCAGCAGCTTGTCCGGGACTAGCGGGGGCCAAGAGACCCAGTACTTC | CASSLSGTSGGQETQYF | TRBJ2-5 | TRBD2 | TRBV5-1 | many | 17
TGTGCCAGCAGCGGAGGTTTTCCAATAGCCAAAAACATTCAGTACTTC | CASSGGFPIAKNIQYF | TRBJ2-4 | - | TRBV5-6 | - | 16
TGTGCCAGCAGTGAGATGACGGTTGCAATGGTCTACGAGCAGTACTTC | CASSEMTVAMVYEQYF | TRBJ2-7 | - | TRBV3-1 | many | 16
TGTGCCAGCAGCCTTACAGTTAGGGACAGGGTTCGCCACGAGCAGTACTTC | CASSLTVRDRVRHEQYF | TRBJ2-7 | TRBD1 | TRBV2 | few | 17
TGTGCCAGCAGCGGAACCGGGCTAGCGGTTAGCACAGATACGCAGTATTTT | CASSGTGLAVSTDTQYF | TRBJ2-3 | TRBD2 | TRBV3-1 | many | 17
TGTGCCAGCAGTTTAGGCGGCCGAAAGGCCCAGCATTTT | CASSLGGRKAQHF | TRBJ1-5 | - | TRBV12-3/TRBV12-4 | few | 13
TGTGCCAGCAGCCCCGGGACAGATGAGACCCAGTACTTC | CASSPGTDETQYF | TRBJ2-5 | TRBD1 | TRBV5-5 | few | 13
TGTGCCAGCAGTTTTGGGACAAGAAACGAGCAGTACTTC | CASSFGTRNEQYF | TRBJ2-7 | - | TRBV12-3/TRBV12-4 | - | 13
TGTGCCTGGAGTGATACAGGGAGGACTGCTTTCTTT | CAWSDTGRTAFF | TRBJ1-1 | - | TRBV30 | many | 12
TGTGCCAGCAGCCGAGGGACGAACACTGAAGCTTTCTTT | CASSRGTNTEAFF | TRBJ1-1 | - | TRBV11-2 | few | 13
TGTGCCACAGCCAAGGCAGGGGAGAATGGCTACACCTTC | CATAKAGENGYTF | TRBJ1-2 | - | TRBV27 | few | 13
TGTGCCAGCAGCGTTGGGCCCGAGAATTCACCCCTCCACTTT | CASSVGPENSPLHF | TRBJ1-6 | - | TRBV9 | many | 14
TGCAGTGCTAGCCGTGGGGCCGGGAGATCACCCCTCCACTTT | CSASRGAGRSPLHF | TRBJ1-6 | - | TRBV20-1 | - | 14
TGTGCCAGCAGCTCCACGCCGCTAGGGAGGGGGGAGCAGTTCTTC | CASSSTPLGRGEQFF | TRBJ2-1 | - | TRBV7-6 | - | 15
TGTGCCACCAGCAGCAGGGGGCGAGGAGTGGGCACTGAAGCTTTCTTT | CATSSRGRGVGTEAFF | TRBJ1-1 | TRBD1 | TRBV15 | - | 16
TGTGCCAGCAGTTACCCCGGAGGCCTCTTGGGGCATTTT | CASSYPGGLLGHF | TRBJ1-5 | - | TRBV6-2/TRBV6-3 | few | 13
TGTGCCAGCAGGGTCGTGCGAGGGCTCTATGGCTACACCTTC | CASRVVRGLYGYTF | TRBJ1-2 | - | TRBV2 | many | 14
TGCAGTGCTAGAGATGGGACTCAGCCCCAGCATTTT | CSARDGTQPQHF | TRBJ1-5 | - | TRBV20-1 | - | 12
TGCAGTGCTACGTCCCCTGGTGGGGGGGTAATCCAAGAGACCCAGTACTTC | CSATSPGGGVIQETQYF | TRBJ2-5 | TRBD2 | TRBV20-1 | - | 17
TGTGCCAGCGGGGCCGACAGGGGGCGCGAGCAGTACTTC | CASGADRGREQYF | TRBJ2-7 | TRBD1 | TRBV27 | - | 13
TGTGCCAGCAGCTTGGATCCGGGGGGCAATTCACCCCTCCACTTT | CASSLDPGGNSPLHF | TRBJ1-6 | - | TRBV5-4 | many | 15
TGCAGTGCTAGAGATTTGCCCCTGGGGCCATTAGCCAAAAACATTCAGTACTTC | CSARDLPLGPLAKNIQYF | TRBJ2-4 | - | TRBV20-1 | many | 18
TGTGCCAGCAGTTTATCGGGCGGAGATTCACCCCTCCACTTT | CASSLSGGDSPLHF | TRBJ1-6 | - | TRBV27 | few | 14
TGTGCCAGCAGGGGGGATAGGTACGAGCAGTACTTC | CASRGDRYEQYF | TRBJ2-7 | - | TRBV6-1 | few | 12
TGTGCCAGCAGCTTCGGGACACCGGCCTACGAGCAGTACTTC | CASSFGTPAYEQYF | TRBJ2-7 | - | TRBV7-2 | - | 14
TGTGCCAGCACCAGGGGACCGTATAATGAAAAACTGTTTTTT | CASTRGPYNEKLFF | TRBJ1-4 | - | TRBV5-4 | - | 14
TGTGCCAGCAGGCTGGACGCGAACTATGGCTACACCTTC | CASRLDANYGYTF | TRBJ1-2 | - | TRBV6-5 | many | 13
TGTGCCAGCAGTCCCACCGGGCTCTTGGGTACGCAGTATTTT | CASSPTGLLGTQYF | TRBJ2-3 | - | TRBV28 | many | 14
TGTGCCAGCAGCGTAGATTCGTCGGCTGGCTACGAGCAGTACTTC | CASSVDSSAGYEQYF | TRBJ2-7 | - | TRBV9 | - | 15
TGTGCCAGTAGTATCAGGGTGGTCAATCAGCCCCAGCATTTT | CASSIRVVNQPQHF | TRBJ1-5 | - | TRBV19 | - | 14
TGTGCCAGCAGCTTGGCCGGATCACAGGGAAAGAAGACCCAGTACTTC | CASSLAGSQGKKTQYF | TRBJ2-5 | - | TRBV5-4 | few | 16
TGCGCCAGCAGCTTGGCGGGACAGGGGAATCAGCCCCAGCATTTT | CASSLAGQGNQPQHF | TRBJ1-5 | TRBD1 | TRBV5-1 | few | 15
TGTGCCAGCAGCTTCTCCGGGAGCTCCTACGAGCAGTACTTC | CASSFSGSSYEQYF | TRBJ2-7 | - | TRBV7-3 | - | 14
TGCAGTGCTACCCTCGACCGACGGAGCTCTGGAAACACCATATATTTT | CSATLDRRSSGNTIYF | TRBJ1-3 | - | TRBV20-1 | - | 16
TGCAGTGCTAGTTTAGCGACCCAGTACTTC | CSASLATQYF | TRBJ2-5 | - | TRBV20-1 | many | 10
TGTGCCAGCAGTGTATCCTCTGGGGCCAACGTCCTGACTTTC | CASSVSSGANVLTF | TRBJ2-6 | - | TRBV2 | - | 14
TGTGCCAGCAATTTACAGGGGGTGACTGAAGCTTTCTTT | CASNLQGVTEAFF | TRBJ1-1 | TRBD1 | TRBV28 | few | 13
TGTGCCAGCAGTTTTGGGTTGGGGGACGGCTACACCTTC | CASSFGLGDGYTF | TRBJ1-2 | - | TRBV12-3/TRBV12-4 | many | 13
TGTGCCAGCAGCTTAGGAGCCTTAGGAACTGAAGCTTTCTTT | CASSLGALGTEAFF | TRBJ1-1 | - | TRBV7-9 | - | 14
TGTGCTAGTGGTTTGGTAGGGACTAGCGGCACAGATACGCAGTATTTT | CASGLVGTSGTDTQYF | TRBJ2-3 | TRBD2 | TRBV12-5 | - | 16
TGCAGTGCTGTTTCGGAAGACAACACCGGGGAGCTGTTTTTT | CSAVSEDNTGELFF | TRBJ2-2 | - | TRBV20-1 | - | 14
TGTGCCAGCAGCACAACAGGGGGCACCGGGGAGACCCAGTACTTC | CASSTTGGTGETQYF | TRBJ2-5 | TRBD1 | TRBV11-2 | few | 15
TGTGCCAGCTCACCCGGACAGTCAAGACCCTACGAGCAGTACTTC | CASSPGQSRPYEQYF | TRBJ2-7 | - | TRBV18 | few | 15
TGCGCCAGCAGCCAGAGCGGGGGGAGGAATGAGCAGTTCTTC | CASSQSGGRNEQFF | TRBJ2-1 | TRBD2 | TRBV4-3 | - | 14